This T cell receptor (beta chain) was sequenced for a study of PD-1 blockade in mismatch repair-deficient tumors (dated by TCRdb to 2016 to 2017). Regarding the research as a whole: The trial enrolled some 90 consecutive patients with under 15 mismatch repair-deficient cancer types between late 2013 and September 2016, all previously treated and progressing. Tumor-associated T cell clones in the peripheral blood of patients responding to PD-1 blockade were tracked using deep sequencing of TCR CDR3 regions. On the study overall, not on this receptor specifically: Rapid expansion after pembrolizumab followed by contraction, generally before radiologic responses, was shown by tumor-resident clones, which were often undetectable in blood before treatment.

Taken from the germline V gene, the CDR1 and CDR2 loops are SQVTM and ANQGSEA. Counted from cysteine to phenylalanine, this CDR3 has 12 amino acids. Only CDR3 DNA remains: 36 bases, in frame from the first base. The trim is 3 bases for V and 0 bases for J, with a gap of 5 bases between the germline ends. For each enrolled patient, mismatch repair deficiency was established using either polymerase chain reaction or immunohistochemistry. TCR sequencing was carried out for a few patients who responded to pembrolizumab therapy. The phase II trial prospectively tested pembrolizumab PD-1 blockade in advanced mismatch repair-deficient cancers regardless of tissue of origin. Peripheral blood T cell samples were gathered serially, both before PD-1 blockade started and at multiple time points afterward. Blood sampling times were reported as weeks after the first pembrolizumab dose. With regard to this clone: Its antigen remains unidentified. The record has no base qualities; no much larger clone is one base away.

Libraries were built with the immunoSEQ multiplex PCR assay. Here the immuneACCESS table is served through TCRdb, limited to in-frame sequences with V and J called. Missing clones are a known gap in these copies; in checked studies unresolved V genes cover under half, and the rest lacks a known reason. In all, the sample holds 56,000 or so clones, and around 80% of those were seen once. The leading ten clones occupy 2.5% to 4% of the sample. Sequencing was performed on peripheral blood, taken 4 weeks after starting pembrolizumab. The TCR originated in an adult with mismatch repair-deficient cancer. The chain was built from TRBV29-1 and TRBJ2-5, and possibly TRBD2, on 5 matching bases. The CDR3: CSVERDQETQYF. The DNA is TGCAGCGTTGAGCGGGACCAAGAGACCCAGTACTTC.